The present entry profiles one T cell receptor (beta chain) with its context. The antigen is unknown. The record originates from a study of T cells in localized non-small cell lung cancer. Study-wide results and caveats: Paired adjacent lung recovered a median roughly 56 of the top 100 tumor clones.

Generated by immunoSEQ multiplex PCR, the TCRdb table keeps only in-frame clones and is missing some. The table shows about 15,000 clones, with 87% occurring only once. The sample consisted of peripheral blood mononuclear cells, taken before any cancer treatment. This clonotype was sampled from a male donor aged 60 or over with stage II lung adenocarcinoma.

DNA for the CDR3: TGCGCCAGCAGTGAGTCGCGGCGGCCAACTAATGAAAAACTGTTTTTT. Translating it yields CASSESRRPTNEKLFF. The rearrangement links TRBV10-1 to TRBJ1-4, with D hard to call. The CDR3 is 16 residues long. V lost 0 bases and J lost 0, with 8 bases in between. From germline, CDR1 is WNHNN and CDR2 SYGVQD (reference sequence).